This T cell receptor beta chain was sequenced during a study of blood T cell repertoires in COVID-19. The method was immunoSEQ multiplex PCR; TCRdb's version includes in-frame clones alone and lacks a portion of them. The table shows 390,000 or so clones, with over 75% occurring only once. CDR3 length equals 16 residues. Germline loops: CDR1 MNHEY, CDR2 SMNVEV (reference sequence). With V trimmed by 3 bases and J by 4 bases, 5 bases remained unmatched. Self-reported history from a screening survey and questionnaire set each donor's cohort. The specimen was PBMCs or T cells enriched from blood (not recorded which). The chain couples TRBV27 to TRBJ2-1; 11 bases fit TRBD1. The clonotype originates from a man aged 18 to 35 who had recovered from COVID-19. The CDR3 protein is CASSFGRDRGYNEQFF. The CDR3 region has the DNA TGTGCCAGCAGTTTTGGGCGGGACAGGGGGTACAATGAGCAGTTCTTC.